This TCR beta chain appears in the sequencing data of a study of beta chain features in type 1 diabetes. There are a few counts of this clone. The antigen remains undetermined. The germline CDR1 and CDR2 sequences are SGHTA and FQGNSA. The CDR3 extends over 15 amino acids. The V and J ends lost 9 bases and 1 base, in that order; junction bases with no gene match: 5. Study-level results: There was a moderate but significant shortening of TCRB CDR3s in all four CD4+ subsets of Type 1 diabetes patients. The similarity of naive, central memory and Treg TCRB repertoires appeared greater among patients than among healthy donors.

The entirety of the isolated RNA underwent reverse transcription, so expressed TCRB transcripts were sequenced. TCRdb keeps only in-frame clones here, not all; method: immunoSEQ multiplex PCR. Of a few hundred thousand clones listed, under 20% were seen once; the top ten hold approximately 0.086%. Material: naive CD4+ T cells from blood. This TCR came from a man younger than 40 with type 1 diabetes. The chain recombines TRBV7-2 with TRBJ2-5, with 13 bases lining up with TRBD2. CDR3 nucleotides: TGTGCCAGTCCGGGACTAGCGGGGTCCCAAGAGACCCAGTACTTC. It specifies CASPGLAGSQETQYF.